A selection of T cell receptor beta chains follows, all from one sample in a study of shared clonotypes between healthy human individuals. Sequenced by immunoSEQ multiplex PCR; TCRdb stores in-frame clones only, minus some. The profile shows hundreds of thousands of clones, 70% to 80% of them singletons. Sample: PBMCs. Receptor source: a woman aged 40 to 50 in good health. Some clones in this sample may be carry-over from other donors' samples. Each CDR3 is given with its conserved first and last residue. D genes are given only for firm matches. Expanded clones are given a class, and other clones once, few, many or no size at all.

>TRBJ2-2|TRBV28|14|.|.
TGTGCCAGCAGGCTGTTCAGGGATACCGGGGAGCTGTTTTTT
CASRLFRDTGELFF
>TRBJ2-2|TRBV9|16|few|.
TGTGCCAGCAGCGTTTCGCAGGGTCAGAACACCGGGGAGCTGTTTTTT
CASSVSQGQNTGELFF
>TRBJ2-1|TRBV14|21|.|TRBD2
TGTGCCAGCAGCCAAGATTCAAGGACTAGCGGAGCCCGACTCTTGTACAATGAGCAGTTCTTC
CASSQDSRTSGARLLYNEQFF
>TRBJ2-5|TRBV4-3|14|once|.
TGCGCCAGCAGCCAAGAGACGCTTTCAGAGACCCAGTACTTC
CASSQETLSETQYF
>TRBJ2-7|TRBV7-9|13|.|TRBD2
TGTGCCAGCAGCTGGGGACTAGCGCAAGAGCAGTACTTC
CASSWGLAQEQYF
>TRBJ2-3|TRBV10-3|16|.|TRBD1
TGTGCCATCAGTCTACATGTGGGACAGGGGGCAGATACGCAGTATTTT
CAISLHVGQGADTQYF
>TRBJ2-1|TRBV7-8|13|.|.
TGTGCCAGCAGCGCCACCGCGTCGGATGAGCAGTTCTTC
CASSATASDEQFF
>TRBJ1-3|TRBV7-8|17|.|.
TGTGCCAGCAGCCGCGCAGGCCCACCCTTTTCTGGAAACACCATATATTTT
CASSRAGPPFSGNTIYF
>TRBJ2-5|TRBV28|15|.|.
TGTGCCAGCAGTTTTCCGGGCGGGAACCAAGAGACCCAGTACTTC
CASSFPGGNQETQYF
>TRBJ2-1|TRBV29-1|12|.|.
TGCAGCGTGAGGGGGTCGGGGTCTGAGCAGTTCTTC
CSVRGSGSEQFF
>TRBJ2-7|TRBV30|13|.|TRBD1
TGTGCCTTCCGGGACAGGGGGCACGACGAGCAGTACTTC
CAFRDRGHDEQYF
>TRBJ2-7|TRBV5-1|13|few|.
TGCGCCAGCAGCCGGGACAATCCCTACGAGCAGTACTTC
CASSRDNPYEQYF
>TRBJ1-1|TRBV7-8|12|.|.
TGTGCCAGCAGGGGTAGGGCAGGCGAAGCTTTCTTT
CASRGRAGEAFF
>TRBJ2-3|TRBV7-3|15|.|TRBD2
TGTGCCAGCAGCTTAAGGGAGGGCGGCACAGATACGCAGTATTTT
CASSLREGGTDTQYF
>TRBJ2-7|TRBV5-6|16|.|.
TGTGCCAGCAGCTTGGTGGGGGCTAGCGGATCCTACGAGCAGTACTTC
CASSLVGASGSYEQYF
>TRBJ1-2|TRBV5-1|15|once|.
TGCGCCAGCCGTACCGGGGCCGAGGCTGTATATGGCTACACCTTC
CASRTGAEAVYGYTF
>TRBJ1-1|TRBV6-1|13|.|TRBD1
TGTGCCAGCAGCCAGACAGGGGACACTGAAGCTTTCTTT
CASSQTGDTEAFF
>TRBJ2-1|TRBV7-2|13|few|.
TGTGCCAGCAGCTTAGCGGTCAGGAATGAGCAGTTCTTC
CASSLAVRNEQFF